This is a list of T cell receptor beta chains from one sample in a study of patients and donors after allogeneic stem cell transplantation. TCRdb re-analysed the RT-PCR reads in MiXCR, keeping a single row per CDR3 protein. The sample carries approximately 150,000 distinct CDR3 sequences, over 25% recorded once. The sample taken for sequencing was blood, either unsorted or a sorted T cell fraction (not recorded which). The receptor source for this set is a human donor who was either an allogeneic HSCT recipient or a stem cell or donor lymphocyte infusion donor (not recorded which). It is not recorded whose cells these are; they may come from a transplant donor. Both conserved end residues are part of each CDR3. The order of the fields is V gene, J gene, clone size, CDR3 protein. A clone size is listed for some rows: how often the clone was seen (once, few, many), or a class if it is expanded.

TRBV29-1	TRBJ2-1	-	CSFDGREGLPSYNEQFF
TRBV29-1	TRBJ2-7	-	CSVEQQLRGEQYF
TRBV28	TRBJ1-1	few	CASSFSLKTRAFF
TRBV28	TRBJ1-6	-	CASSFRSPLHF
TRBV6-6	TRBJ1-2	many	CASSYLRDGYTF
TRBV4-3	TRBJ2-3	-	CASSQRGAGGDTQYF
TRBV6-1	TRBJ1-3	-	CASTDPTFLGNTIYF
TRBV25-1	TRBJ2-5	-	CASSPTGAGGAQYF
TRBV20-1	TRBJ2-3	few	CSATRGSAGTQYF
TRBV12-3/TRBV12-4	TRBJ2-5	few	CASSLEWGAKRWETQYF
TRBV20-1	TRBJ2-7	-	CSLQGSLYEQYF
TRBV7-9	TRBJ2-1	-	CASSPRGRTYNEQFF
TRBV25-1	TRBJ2-7	-	CASSLSASSYEQYF
TRBV7-8	TRBJ2-1	-	CASSLVVGGPYNEQFF
TRBV27	TRBJ2-1	few	CASRGTHFSEQFF
TRBV12-3/TRBV12-4	TRBJ1-1	-	CASSFVQGTEAFF
TRBV4-1	TRBJ2-2	few	CASSQRQGTNTGELFF
TRBV5-1	TRBJ1-4	many	CASSPGRLNEKLFF
TRBV6-2/TRBV6-3	TRBJ2-7	-	CASSPSGIWFYEQYF
TRBV20-1	TRBJ1-3	many	CSARDGTAGNTIYF
TRBV11-2	TRBJ1-4	-	CASSFTGGGEKLFF
TRBV6-6	TRBJ1-4	once	CASSYQGGAKEKLFF
TRBV28	TRBJ1-2	many	CASSTIPQGNYGYTF
TRBV3-1	TRBJ2-5	-	CASSQGTIDVGETQYF
TRBV12-3/TRBV12-4	TRBJ2-3	-	CASSLARSLTDTQYF
TRBV29-1	TRBJ1-5	many	CSVEAGGGQPQHF
TRBV11-1	TRBJ2-5	-	CASSWGLAGQETQYF
TRBV10-3	TRBJ2-5	few	CAISESRQGEAETQYF
TRBV20-1	TRBJ1-5	few	CSARVSSNQPQHF
TRBV27	TRBJ2-2	few	CASSLRGRAAGELFF
TRBV6-2/TRBV6-3	TRBJ1-1	-	CASGGPTARAEAFF
TRBV24-1	TRBJ2-2	-	CATSDSWASGSRTGELFF
TRBV29-1	TRBJ2-1	-	CTTEELFLNNEQFF
TRBV24-1	TRBJ1-5	few	CATSPHRGNQPQHF
TRBV4-3	TRBJ2-2	-	CASSQDEIGELFF
TRBV6-5	TRBJ2-5	-	CASSDLPGQGLETQYF
TRBV28	TRBJ1-2	few	CASTPIGSGYTF
TRBV2	TRBJ2-3	once	CASPAGETDTQYF
TRBV12-3/TRBV12-4	TRBJ1-2	-	CASSLGRGSYTF
TRBV7-2	TRBJ2-1	few	CASSFRPGVPYNEQFF
TRBV30	TRBJ1-5	few	CAWSEQFNQPQHF
TRBV6-5	TRBJ2-1	-	CASSYTGQGFNEQFF
TRBV11-2	TRBJ2-5	many	CASSSGLADQETQYF
TRBV13	TRBJ1-6	-	CASSPRRLTSSPLHF
TRBV7-7	TRBJ2-5	-	CASSLLVRGETQYF
TRBV27	TRBJ1-1	few	CASSLSSRAEAFF
TRBV6-5	TRBJ2-1	-	CASSSSHYNEQFF
TRBV20-1	TRBJ1-5	-	CSASQGARNQPQHF
TRBV12-5	TRBJ1-2	-	CASGFLTGRANYGYTF